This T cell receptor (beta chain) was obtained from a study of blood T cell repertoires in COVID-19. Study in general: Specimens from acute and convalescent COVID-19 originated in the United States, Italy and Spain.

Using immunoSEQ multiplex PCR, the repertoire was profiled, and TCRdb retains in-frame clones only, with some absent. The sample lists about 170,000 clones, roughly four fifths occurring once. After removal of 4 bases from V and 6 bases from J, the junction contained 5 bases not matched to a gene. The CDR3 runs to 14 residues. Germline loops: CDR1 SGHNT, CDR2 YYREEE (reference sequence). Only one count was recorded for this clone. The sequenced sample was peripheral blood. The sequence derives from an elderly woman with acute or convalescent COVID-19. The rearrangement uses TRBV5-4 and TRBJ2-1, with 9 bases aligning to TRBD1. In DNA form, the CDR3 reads TGTGCCAGCAGCAATGGACAGGGGCGCAATGAGCAGTTCTTC. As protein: CASSNGQGRNEQFF.